What follows are 32 T cell receptor beta chains derived from one specimen sequenced in a study of shared clonotypes between healthy human individuals. Only CD45RO-negative cells positively selected for CCR7 counted as naive CD8 cells, so terminally differentiated effector memory CD45RA+ cells were excluded. Assay used: immunoSEQ multiplex PCR; TCRdb lists only in-frame clones, some missing. The sample holds about 580,000 clones, about 98% seen once. The sequencing sample was made of naive CD8+ T cells sorted from blood. These receptor sequences come from a man aged 25 to 40 in good health.

The genes are TRBV7-9 and TRBJ2-1; D possibly corresponds to TRBD1 (6 bases). Deletions cut 0 bases from V and 8 bases from J, with 11 bases between. Germline lookup yields CDR1 SEHNR and CDR2 FQNEAQ (reference sequence). This CDR3 region has 14 residues. This chain's CDR3 is CASSLAAKGDEQFF. The CDR3 DNA sequence: TGTGCCAGCAGCTTAGCGGCGAAGGGGGATGAGCAGTTCTTC.

J is TRBJ1-5 and V is TRBV28; possibly TRBD1 for D (5 bases). CDR3 length equals 16 residues. Germline V lookup: CDR1 MDHEN, CDR2 SYDVKM. The V gene lost 2 bases and the J gene lost 4 bases, with 15 bases spanning the gap. Here the CDR3 DNA reads TGTGCCAGCAGTTTAAACAGGCTGATTTATAATCAGCCCCAGCATTTT. This gives the protein CASSLNRLIYNQPQHF.

V gene TRBV27 combines with J gene TRBJ2-2; no clear D gene. Between the trimmed V and J ends, which lost 3 bases and 6 bases, there was a span of 8 bases. The CDR3 has 13 amino acids. The germline gives CDR1 MNHEY, CDR2 SMNVEV (reference sequence). CDR3 DNA sequence: TGTGCCAGCAGTTTTTATTATTCCGGGGAGCTGTTTTTT. It yields the protein CASSFYYSGELFF.

The chain carries TRBV10-3 and TRBJ2-1; 9 bases fit TRBD2. After removal of 0 bases from V and 5 bases from J, the junction contained 5 bases not matched to a gene. CDR1 is ENHRY and CDR2 is SYGVKD in the germline V gene. The CDR3 loop spans 16 amino acids. CDR3 coding DNA: TGTGCCATCAGTGAGTCCTTGGCTAGCGGGGACAATGAGCAGTTCTTC. It codes for CAISESLASGDNEQFF.

The rearrangement links TRBV28 to TRBJ2-5; D possibly matches TRBD1 or TRBD2 (5 bases each). Germline-derived CDR1 and CDR2 are MDHEN and SYDVKM. V was shortened by 7 bases and J by 5 bases, with 20 bases between the two germline ends. The CDR3 loop spans 15 amino acids. The CDR3 DNA sequence: TGTGCCAGCAAATTTAAGGGCTTATGGGGGGAGACCCAGTACTTC. Protein sequence: CASKFKGLWGETQYF.

The sample holds one count of this clone. V gene TRBV6-4 combines with J gene TRBJ1-2; D gene ambiguous. Germline values: CDR1 MRHNA, CDR2 SNTAGT. The CDR3 loop spans 12 amino acids. The V gene lost 2 bases and the J gene lost 8 bases, with 9 bases spanning the gap. CDR3 protein: CASSDNNQGYTF. Written as DNA, the CDR3 is TGTGCCAGCAGTGACAACAACCAAGGCTACACCTTC.

The chain carries TRBV28 and TRBJ1-2; 8 nucleotides match TRBD1. V was clipped by 8 bases and J by 4 bases; unmatched bases: 6. From germline, CDR1 is MDHEN and CDR2 SYDVKM. The CDR3 contains 13 residues. For the CDR3, the DNA is TGTGCCAGCTTCGACAGGGGCCTCTATGGCTACACCTTC. Protein sequence: CASFDRGLYGYTF.

A single count supports this clone. The chain links TRBV5-1 to TRBJ1-1; D uncertain. The CDR3 is made up of 14 amino acids. Germline CDR1 reads SGHRS; CDR2 reads YFSETQ. The V gene lost 0 bases and the J gene lost 0 bases, with 6 bases spanning the gap. In DNA form, the CDR3 reads TGCGCCAGCAGCTTGGGACGGTTGAACACTGAAGCTTTCTTT. Translated, it gives CASSLGRLNTEAFF. Drawing the rest from reference TRBV5-1 and TRBJ1-1, the complete variable domain is KAGVTQTPRYLIKTRGQQVTLSCSPISGHRSVSWYQQTPGQGLQFLFEYFSETQRNKGNFPGRFSGRQFSNSRSEMNVSTLELGDSALYLCASSLGRLNTEAFFGQGTRLTVV.

The CDR3 DNA is TGCAGCGTTGAAGATCTTTTGGACACTGAAGCTTTCTTT. This gives the protein CSVEDLLDTEAFF. The V and J genes are TRBV29-1 and TRBJ1-1; D is ambiguous. V was clipped by 0 bases and J by 3 bases, with 8 bases between them. The V gene's germline CDR1 is SQVTM and CDR2 ANQGSEA. The CDR3 has 13 residues. The whole variable domain, filled in from reference TRBV29-1 and TRBJ1-1, reads SAVISQKPSRDICQRGTSLTIQCQVDSQVTMMFWYRQQPGQSLTLIATANQGSEATYESGFVIDKFPISRPNLTFSTLTVSNMSPEDSSIYLCSVEDLLDTEAFFGQGTRLTVV.

The table lists this clone with a count of one. The chain is built from TRBV9 and TRBJ2-7; D could derive from TRBD1 or TRBD2 (5 bases each). Trimming took 4 bases from V and 3 from J, leaving 11 bases between them. CDR3 length: 13 residues. Per germline, CDR1 SGDLS and CDR2 YYNGEE. CDR3 loop: CASSPGDVYEQYF. The CDR3 bases are TGTGCCAGCAGCCCCGGGGACGTCTACGAGCAGTACTTC.

V gene TRBV27 combines with J gene TRBJ2-7, with 10 bases aligning to TRBD2. Per germline, CDR1 MNHEY and CDR2 SMNVEV (reference sequence). The CDR3 has 14 residues. Germline trimming cut 7 bases from V and 4 bases from J; bases unmatched to any gene: 7. The CDR3 DNA is TGTGCCAGCACCTTCGGAGCGGGAGGGTACGAGCAGTACTTC. This gives the protein CASTFGAGGYEQYF.

The chain employs TRBV4-2 and TRBJ2-2; D remains unclear. The V and J ends lost 4 bases and 7 bases respectively, with 16 bases between them. This CDR3 has 15 residues. The germline V gene has CDR1 LGHNA and CDR2 YNFKEQ. This chain's CDR3 is CASSPPATADGELFF. The CDR3 DNA sequence: TGTGCCAGCAGCCCCCCCGCGACGGCGGACGGGGAGCTGTTTTTT.

The chain uses TRBV6-1 and TRBJ2-7; TRBD2 agrees at 11 bases. The CDR3 spans 15 residues. V was pared by 1 base and J by 2 bases, with 1 base of the junction left unmatched. Looked up from germline, CDR1 is MNHNS and CDR2 is SASEGT. CDR3 coding DNA: TGTGCCAGCAGTGAAGTAGCGGGAGGGGCCTACGAGCAGTACTTC. Protein product: CASSEVAGGAYEQYF.

The chain uses TRBV6-1 and TRBJ1-5; D not certain. The CDR3 spans 11 residues. Germline CDR1 and CDR2: MNHNS and SASEGT. Trimming stripped 6 bases from V and 4 bases from J, with 4 bases between. In DNA, the CDR3 is TGTGCCAGCAGGGAGAATCAGCCCCAGCATTTT. Translating it yields CASRENQPQHF.

The CDR3 region is CASSGSRGNEQFF. As DNA, the CDR3 is TGTGCCAGCAGCGGGAGTCGCGGCAATGAGCAGTTCTTC. The chain has TRBV9 and TRBJ2-1; D gene unclear. The CDR3 is made up of 13 amino acids. Trimming removed 3 bases at V and 6 bases at J, with 10 bases between. CDR1 and CDR2 (germline): SGDLS, YYNGEE.

V gene TRBV7-9 combines with J gene TRBJ2-2, with 9 bases aligning to TRBD2. The V gene's germline CDR1 is SEHNR and CDR2 FQNEAQ (reference sequence). The CDR3 is made up of 15 amino acids. Losses at the gene ends were 5 bases for V and 4 bases for J; bases not matched to a gene: 5. CDR3 protein: CASSPREGSTGELFF. The CDR3 DNA is TGTGCCAGCAGCCCGCGGGAGGGTAGCACCGGGGAGCTGTTTTTT. Drawing the rest from reference TRBV7-9 and TRBJ2-2, the complete variable domain is DTGVSQNPRHKITKRGQNVTFRCDPISEHNRLYWYRQTLGQGPEFLTYFQNEAQLEKSRLLSDRFSAERPKGSFSTLEIQRTEQGDSAMYLCASSPREGSTGELFFGEGSRLTVL.

The J gene is TRBJ2-7, the V gene TRBV5-5; 11 bases agree with TRBD2. V was pared by 2 bases and J by 1 base, with 2 bases of the junction left unmatched. Germline V gene lookup returns CDR1 SGHKS and CDR2 YYEKEE (reference sequence). CDR3 length: 15 amino acids. The CDR3: CASSFRTSGSYEQYF. CDR3 nucleotide sequence: TGTGCCAGCAGCTTTCGGACTAGCGGGTCCTACGAGCAGTACTTC.

The gene calls are TRBV29-1 and TRBJ1-1; a weak D match, TRBD1 (5 bases). Trimming pared 0 bases from V and 12 bases from J, leaving 8 bases between. CDR1 SQVTM and CDR2 ANQGSEA come from the germline V gene. This CDR3 is 10 amino acids long. The CDR3 loop is CSVEDPGSFF. The CDR3 nucleotides are TGCAGCGTTGAAGACCCAGGGTCTTTCTTT.

The chain employs TRBV28 and TRBJ1-2, with D maybe TRBD1 (6 bases). This CDR3 comprises 13 residues. The V end was cut by 2 bases, the J end by 2 bases, with 6 bases between. CDR1 is MDHEN and CDR2 is SYDVKM in the germline V gene. CDR3 in DNA: TGTGCCAGCAGTTTACAGGGGAACTATGGCTACACCTTC. This sequence encodes CASSLQGNYGYTF.

The chain carries TRBV18 and TRBJ2-7; TRBD1 matches at 9 bases. CDR3 length: 15 residues. V was clipped by 2 bases and J by 6 bases; unmatched bases: 8. Germline-derived CDR1 and CDR2 are KGHSH and LQKENI. Written as DNA, the CDR3 is TGTGCCAGCTCACCATCGACAGGGGGGGCCTCCGAGCAGTACTTC. Its protein is CASSPSTGGASEQYF.

The V gene is TRBV11-3, the J gene TRBJ2-1; D uncertain. Germline V gene lookup returns CDR1 SGHNT and CDR2 YENEEA. V lost 6 bases, J lost 9 bases, and 15 bases lay in between. CDR3 length equals 13 residues. The CDR3 sequence: CASRSGLGSEQFF. Written as DNA, the CDR3 is TGTGCCAGCAGATCCGGGCTGGGATCTGAGCAGTTCTTC. Drawing the rest from reference TRBV11-3 and TRBJ2-1, the complete variable domain is EAGVVQSPRYKIIEKKQPVAFWCNPISGHNTLYWYLQNLGQGPELLIRYENEEAVDDSQLPKDRFSAERLKGVDSTLKIQPAELGDSAVYLCASRSGLGSEQFFGPGTRLTVL.

This sequence joins TRBV7-8 and TRBJ2-1; D tentatively fits TRBD1 or TRBD2 (5 bases each). Germline V gene data show CDR1 as SGHVS and CDR2 as FQNEAQ. The CDR3 spans 16 residues. V lost 5 bases and J lost 4, with 18 bases in between. CDR3 DNA sequence: TGTGCCAGCAGCACTAGTCCGAACTGGGGGTACAATGAGCAGTTCTTC. Translated: CASSTSPNWGYNEQFF.

The chain has TRBV4-1 and TRBJ2-7; 7 bases agree with TRBD2. The CDR3 is made up of 15 amino acids. V was clipped by 1 base and J by 3 bases; unmatched bases: 6. Germline V CDR1 and CDR2: MGHRA, YSYEKL. Here the CDR3 reads CASSQAGTNNYEQYF. In nucleotides, the CDR3 is TGCGCCAGCAGCCAAGCCGGGACTAACAACTACGAGCAGTACTTC.

The chain recombines TRBV7-9 with TRBJ1-2; a weak D match, TRBD1 (5 bases). V lost 0 bases and J 4 bases, leaving 12 bases between the germline ends. This CDR3 is 15 amino acids long. Germline V lookup: CDR1 SEHNR, CDR2 FQNEAQ (reference sequence). CDR3 sequence (DNA): TGTGCCAGCAGCTTAGCGAATGGGGGACCCTATGGCTACACCTTC. Amino acids: CASSLANGGPYGYTF.

In DNA, the CDR3 is TGTGCCAGCTCTAGGAGCCTCGGCGAGCAGTACTTC. It codes for CASSRSLGEQYF. This sequence joins TRBV6-1 and TRBJ2-7; D unresolved. There are 12 residues in the CDR3. Germline V lookup: CDR1 MNHNS, CDR2 SASEGT. Trimming shortened V by 8 bases and J by 6 bases, and 14 bases separated the two germline ends.

The chain employs TRBV5-1 and TRBJ2-5, with D uncertain. The CDR3 runs to 16 residues. CDR1 SGHRS and CDR2 YFSETQ come from the germline V gene. V lost 4 bases and J lost 2, with 18 bases in between. DNA for the CDR3: TGCGCCAGCAGCACACTGATTCGGCAGGTTCAAGAGACCCAGTACTTC. It yields the protein CASSTLIRQVQETQYF. Filled out from reference TRBV5-1 and TRBJ2-5, the complete variable domain reads KAGVTQTPRYLIKTRGQQVTLSCSPISGHRSVSWYQQTPGQGLQFLFEYFSETQRNKGNFPGRFSGRQFSNSRSEMNVSTLELGDSALYLCASSTLIRQVQETQYFGPGTRLLVL.

This sequence joins TRBV28 and TRBJ1-5; D gene uncertain. Germline CDR1 MDHEN, CDR2 SYDVKM. The CDR3 runs to 13 residues. The V end lost 8 bases, the J end lost 2 bases, and 10 bases lay between the germline ends. The CDR3 DNA follows: TGTGCCAGCGGGAAGGGAGGCAATCAGCCCCAGCATTTT. Translating it yields CASGKGGNQPQHF.

The V and J genes are TRBV2 and TRBJ2-5; TRBD1 or TRBD2 may be the D gene (5 bases each). The CDR3 contains 17 residues. V lost 6 bases, J lost 5 bases, and 25 bases lay in between. Germline CDR1 SNHLY, CDR2 FYNNEI. The CDR3 is CASRWGPGDPLSETQYF. CDR3 bases: TGTGCCAGCAGATGGGGTCCCGGGGACCCGTTAAGTGAGACCCAGTACTTC. Complete variable domain (other parts from reference TRBV2 and TRBJ2-5): EPEVTQTPSHQVTQMGQEVILRCVPISNHLYFYWYRQILGQKVEFLVSFYNNEISEKSEIFDDQFSVERPDGSNFTLKIRSTKLEDSAMYFCASRWGPGDPLSETQYFGPGTRLLVL.

The chain joins TRBV10-3 to TRBJ2-5, with a possible D match to TRBD1 (5 bases). Germline CDR1 reads ENHRY; CDR2 reads SYGVKD. The length of the CDR3 is 13 residues. V was cut by 2 bases and J by 4 bases, with 8 bases left in between. DNA of the CDR3: TGTGCCATCAGTGAGGGCAGGGCAGAGACCCAGTACTTC. Amino acid sequence: CAISEGRAETQYF.

The chain has TRBV9 and TRBJ2-6; D is possibly TRBD1 (5 bases). The ends were cut back, 2 bases at V and 0 bases at J, with 18 bases in the middle. The CDR3 length is 19 residues. Looked up from germline, CDR1 is SGDLS and CDR2 is YYNGEE. The CDR3 sequence: CASSVDGHKGISGANVLTF. The DNA for the CDR3 is TGTGCCAGCAGCGTCGATGGACATAAGGGAATCTCTGGGGCCAACGTCCTGACTTTC.

The J gene is TRBJ2-1, the V gene TRBV13; TRBD2 is a possible D gene (5 bases). Germline V CDR1 and CDR2: PRHDT, FYEKMQ (reference sequence). This CDR3 region has 12 residues. Trimming removed 1 base at V and 10 bases at J, with 8 bases between. The CDR3 sequence: CASSLAAEEQFF. The CDR3 coding sequence is TGTGCCAGCAGCTTAGCAGCGGAAGAGCAGTTCTTC.

CDR3 loop: CASSPQRYQETQYF. In nucleotides, the CDR3 is TGCGCCAGCAGCCCCCAGCGGTACCAAGAGACCCAGTACTTC. V gene TRBV4-1 combines with J gene TRBJ2-5, with a possible D match to TRBD2 (5 bases). Germline V gene lookup returns CDR1 MGHRA and CDR2 YSYEKL. Trimming stripped 4 bases from V and 0 bases from J, with 9 bases between. This CDR3 region has 14 residues.